These T cell receptor beta chains were read from a single sample in a study of regulatory T cells in long-lasting Graves disease. TCRdb ran MiXCR on the multiplex PCR reads and lists one entry per CDR3 protein. The sample carries approximately 470,000 distinct CDR3 sequences, around 15% recorded once. These data were likewise used in another study, on T cells in Graves' hyperthyroidism and ophthalmopathy.

The sample was peripheral blood mononuclear cells (PBMCs), taken at new diagnosis, from a patient treated with antithyroid drugs. Receptors were obtained from a man aged 40-55 years with Graves disease. Both conserved end residues are part of each CDR3. A D gene is named only where the DNA matches it firmly. The size of a clone is reported for some rows only, either as once, few or many, or as a class for expanded clones.

clone_size: many; v_call: TRBV28; d_call: NA; j_call: TRBJ2-2; cdr3_aa: CASSPSGQANTGELFF; cdr3_nt: TGTGCCAGCTCACCGTCCGGGCAGGCGAACACCGGGGAGCTGTTTTTT
clone_size: many; v_call: TRBV28; d_call: TRBD1; j_call: TRBJ1-5; cdr3_aa: CASSKTGVRQPQHF; cdr3_nt: TGTGCCAGCAGTAAAACAGGGGTAAGACAGCCCCAGCATTTT
clone_size: many; v_call: TRBV11-3; d_call: TRBD1; j_call: TRBJ2-1; cdr3_aa: CASSPAGTGYNEQFF; cdr3_nt: TGTGCCAGCAGCCCGGCCGGGACAGGGTACAATGAGCAGTTCTTC
clone_size: many; v_call: TRBV20-1; d_call: NA; j_call: TRBJ2-4; cdr3_aa: CSASFRLAKNIQYF; cdr3_nt: TGCAGTGCTAGTTTCCGACTAGCCAAAAACATTCAGTACTTC
clone_size: NA; v_call: TRBV6-1; d_call: NA; j_call: TRBJ1-5; cdr3_aa: CASQARGGPSQPQHF; cdr3_nt: TGTGCCAGCCAAGCCCGGGGGGGGCCTAGTCAGCCCCAGCATTTT
clone_size: NA; v_call: TRBV11-3; d_call: TRBD2; j_call: TRBJ2-1; cdr3_aa: CASSPRTSGYEQFF; cdr3_nt: TGTGCCAGCAGCCCCCGGACTAGCGGATACGAGCAGTTCTTC
clone_size: few; v_call: TRBV15; d_call: NA; j_call: TRBJ1-4; cdr3_aa: CATSRSQGANEKLFF; cdr3_nt: TGTGCCACCAGCAGATCACAGGGCGCTAATGAAAAACTGTTTTTT
clone_size: many; v_call: TRBV29-1; d_call: NA; j_call: TRBJ2-7; cdr3_aa: CSGKTAYEQYF; cdr3_nt: TGCAGCGGTAAAACAGCCTACGAGCAGTACTTC
clone_size: many; v_call: TRBV6-2/TRBV6-3; d_call: TRBD2; j_call: TRBJ2-1; cdr3_aa: CASSPDFISGRTFF; cdr3_nt: TGTGCCAGCAGTCCTGATTTCATAAGCGGGAGGACGTTCTTC
clone_size: many; v_call: TRBV3-1; d_call: NA; j_call: TRBJ2-3; cdr3_aa: CASSPFNGRTDTQYF; cdr3_nt: TGTGCCAGCAGCCCCTTCAACGGACGCACAGATACGCAGTATTTT
clone_size: many; v_call: TRBV5-1; d_call: NA; j_call: TRBJ1-1; cdr3_aa: CASSLGNKNTEAFF; cdr3_nt: TGTGCCAGCAGCTTGGGGAACAAAAACACTGAAGCTTTCTTT
clone_size: many; v_call: TRBV11-2; d_call: NA; j_call: TRBJ2-7; cdr3_aa: CASSLRDIVAYEQYF; cdr3_nt: TGTGCCAGCAGCTTGAGGGACATCGTCGCCTACGAGCAGTACTTC
clone_size: many; v_call: TRBV6-1; d_call: TRBD1; j_call: TRBJ1-5; cdr3_aa: CASNGDRKNQPQHF; cdr3_nt: TGTGCCAGTAACGGGGACAGAAAGAATCAGCCCCAGCATTTT
clone_size: few; v_call: TRBV14; d_call: NA; j_call: TRBJ2-7; cdr3_aa: CASSQEWGTGVVGSYEQYF; cdr3_nt: TGTGCCAGCAGCCAAGAGTGGGGAACAGGTGTCGTGGGGTCCTACGAGCAGTACTTC
clone_size: few; v_call: TRBV5-1; d_call: NA; j_call: TRBJ2-1; cdr3_aa: CASSLAIPDEQFF; cdr3_nt: TGCGCCAGCAGCTTGGCTATACCGGATGAGCAGTTCTTC
clone_size: NA; v_call: TRBV6-2/TRBV6-3; d_call: TRBD1; j_call: TRBJ2-7; cdr3_aa: CASSYLSSDRRNYEQYF; cdr3_nt: TGTGCCAGCAGTTACCTATCCTCGGACAGGCGTAACTACGAGCAGTACTTC
clone_size: many; v_call: TRBV18; d_call: NA; j_call: TRBJ2-5; cdr3_aa: CASSPLPGAEETQYF; cdr3_nt: TGTGCCAGCTCACCACTTCCGGGGGCTGAAGAGACCCAGTACTTC
clone_size: many; v_call: TRBV20-1; d_call: NA; j_call: TRBJ2-7; cdr3_aa: CSARERGVRYEQYF; cdr3_nt: TGCAGTGCTAGAGAAAGGGGGGTCCGGTACGAGCAGTACTTC
clone_size: few; v_call: TRBV27; d_call: TRBD1; j_call: TRBJ1-6; cdr3_aa: CGVRQGPNSPLHF; cdr3_nt: TGTGGGGTTAGACAGGGGCCGAATTCACCCCTCCACTTT
clone_size: NA; v_call: TRBV20-1; d_call: TRBD1; j_call: TRBJ1-5; cdr3_aa: CSATPGQGVFQPQHF; cdr3_nt: TGCAGTGCTACCCCGGGACAGGGAGTGTTTCAGCCCCAGCATTTT
clone_size: many; v_call: TRBV12-3/TRBV12-4; d_call: NA; j_call: TRBJ1-5; cdr3_aa: CASSLGHWYQPQHF; cdr3_nt: TGTGCCAGCAGTTTAGGGCATTGGTACCAGCCCCAGCATTTT
clone_size: NA; v_call: TRBV4-1; d_call: NA; j_call: TRBJ2-3; cdr3_aa: CAVRRSTTDTQYF; cdr3_nt: TGCGCCGTAAGAAGGAGTACCACAGATACGCAGTATTTT
clone_size: many; v_call: TRBV20-1; d_call: TRBD1; j_call: TRBJ1-1; cdr3_aa: CSAMIQGVGTEAFF; cdr3_nt: TGCAGTGCTATGATCCAGGGGGTAGGCACTGAAGCTTTCTTT
clone_size: NA; v_call: TRBV4-1; d_call: NA; j_call: TRBJ1-4; cdr3_aa: CASSQDPINEKLFF; cdr3_nt: TGCGCCAGCAGCCAAGACCCGATTAATGAAAAACTGTTTTTT
clone_size: few; v_call: TRBV6-5; d_call: NA; j_call: TRBJ1-6; cdr3_aa: CASSYSMGLNSPLHF; cdr3_nt: TGTGCCAGCAGTTACTCGATGGGTCTTAATTCACCCCTCCACTTT
clone_size: NA; v_call: TRBV19; d_call: NA; j_call: TRBJ1-3; cdr3_aa: CASSIGTFSGNTIYF; cdr3_nt: TGTGCCAGTAGTATTGGCACATTCTCAGGAAACACCATATATTTT
clone_size: many; v_call: TRBV20-1; d_call: TRBD2; j_call: TRBJ2-1; cdr3_aa: CSALPTSGYNEQFF; cdr3_nt: TGCAGTGCTTTACCGACTAGCGGATACAATGAGCAGTTCTTC
clone_size: many; v_call: TRBV12-3/TRBV12-4; d_call: TRBD1; j_call: TRBJ1-1; cdr3_aa: CASSWGQRNTEAFF; cdr3_nt: TGTGCCAGCAGTTGGGGACAGAGGAACACTGAAGCTTTCTTT
clone_size: few; v_call: TRBV12-3/TRBV12-4; d_call: NA; j_call: TRBJ1-6; cdr3_aa: CASSWGVGSPLHF; cdr3_nt: TGTGCCAGCAGTTGGGGGGTGGGTTCACCCCTCCACTTT
clone_size: many; v_call: TRBV11-2; d_call: TRBD1; j_call: TRBJ2-7; cdr3_aa: CASSLAPGTVSYEQYF; cdr3_nt: TGTGCCAGCAGCTTAGCCCCCGGGACAGTCTCCTACGAGCAGTACTTC
clone_size: few; v_call: TRBV6-4; d_call: TRBD1; j_call: TRBJ2-7; cdr3_aa: CASSASQGAHEQYF; cdr3_nt: TGTGCCAGCAGTGCCTCTCAGGGGGCACACGAGCAGTACTTC
clone_size: NA; v_call: TRBV2; d_call: NA; j_call: TRBJ1-2; cdr3_aa: CAEAGVGYGYTF; cdr3_nt: TGTGCCGAGGCCGGGGTCGGCTATGGCTACACCTTC
clone_size: NA; v_call: TRBV4-2; d_call: TRBD2; j_call: TRBJ2-3; cdr3_aa: CASSQAGGPGRTDTQYF; cdr3_nt: TGTGCCAGCAGCCAAGCGGGAGGGCCCGGGAGGACAGATACGCAGTATTTT
clone_size: many; v_call: TRBV5-1; d_call: TRBD1; j_call: TRBJ2-7; cdr3_aa: CASSQRQGNDEQYF; cdr3_nt: TGCGCCAGCAGCCAAAGACAGGGTAACGACGAGCAGTACTTC
clone_size: many; v_call: TRBV30; d_call: TRBD2; j_call: TRBJ2-2; cdr3_aa: CAWTAGAGELFF; cdr3_nt: TGTGCCTGGACAGCGGGGGCCGGGGAGCTGTTTTTT
clone_size: many; v_call: TRBV2; d_call: TRBD1; j_call: TRBJ2-4; cdr3_aa: CASRYDRGRNIQYF; cdr3_nt: TGTGCCAGCAGATATGACAGGGGGCGAAACATTCAGTACTTC
clone_size: few; v_call: TRBV3-1; d_call: TRBD2; j_call: TRBJ2-5; cdr3_aa: CASSQGAGEETQYF; cdr3_nt: TGTGCCAGCAGCCAAGGCGCGGGGGAAGAGACCCAGTACTTC
clone_size: NA; v_call: TRBV30; d_call: NA; j_call: TRBJ1-6; cdr3_aa: CAWSRSSSPLHF; cdr3_nt: TGTGCCTGGAGTAGGTCGTCTTCACCCCTCCACTTT
clone_size: many; v_call: TRBV19; d_call: TRBD2; j_call: TRBJ2-3; cdr3_aa: CASTMQGGTDTQYF; cdr3_nt: TGTGCCAGTACCATGCAGGGAGGGACAGATACGCAGTATTTT
clone_size: many; v_call: TRBV7-2; d_call: NA; j_call: TRBJ1-5; cdr3_aa: CASSLPGHNNQPQHF; cdr3_nt: TGTGCCAGCAGCCTACCGGGACACAACAATCAGCCCCAGCATTTT
clone_size: many; v_call: TRBV9; d_call: NA; j_call: TRBJ2-3; cdr3_aa: CASSEPPPGHHITDTQYF; cdr3_nt: TGTGCCAGCAGCGAACCGCCTCCGGGACACCATATCACAGATACGCAGTATTTT
clone_size: many; v_call: TRBV6-1; d_call: TRBD1; j_call: TRBJ2-7; cdr3_aa: CASSRSGTGLHEQYF; cdr3_nt: TGTGCCAGCAGTAGATCCGGGACAGGGTTGCACGAGCAGTACTTC
clone_size: NA; v_call: TRBV7-6; d_call: NA; j_call: TRBJ2-7; cdr3_aa: CASSLGKGLAYEQYF; cdr3_nt: TGTGCCAGCAGCTTAGGTAAAGGGCTGGCCTACGAGCAGTACTTC
clone_size: many; v_call: TRBV2; d_call: NA; j_call: TRBJ1-5; cdr3_aa: CAGRQTDNQPQHF; cdr3_nt: TGTGCCGGAAGACAGACAGACAATCAGCCCCAGCATTTT
clone_size: many; v_call: TRBV20-1; d_call: TRBD2; j_call: TRBJ2-1; cdr3_aa: CSARDPSGRGPSNEQFF; cdr3_nt: TGCAGTGCTAGAGATCCTAGCGGGAGGGGACCGAGCAATGAGCAGTTCTTC
clone_size: few; v_call: TRBV28; d_call: NA; j_call: TRBJ2-5; cdr3_aa: CASTSSGLALSETQYF; cdr3_nt: TGTGCCAGCACCTCCAGCGGGCTAGCTCTTTCCGAGACCCAGTACTTC
clone_size: many; v_call: TRBV5-1; d_call: TRBD2; j_call: TRBJ2-2; cdr3_aa: CASSLFPSSGRTAGELFF; cdr3_nt: TGCGCCAGCAGCTTGTTCCCTTCGAGCGGGAGAACTGCCGGGGAGCTGTTTTTT
clone_size: NA; v_call: TRBV7-3; d_call: NA; j_call: TRBJ2-2; cdr3_aa: CASSPGPLNTGELFF; cdr3_nt: TGTGCCAGCAGCCCGGGACCCCTGAACACCGGGGAGCTGTTTTTT
clone_size: many; v_call: TRBV20-1; d_call: NA; j_call: TRBJ2-1; cdr3_aa: CSARPRGAGNEQFF; cdr3_nt: TGCAGTGCTAGGCCCAGGGGCGCGGGCAATGAGCAGTTCTTC
clone_size: NA; v_call: TRBV6-9; d_call: NA; j_call: TRBJ2-1; cdr3_aa: CASSYSNSQFF; cdr3_nt: TGTGCCAGCAGTTACTCGAATTCACAGTTCTTC
clone_size: NA; v_call: TRBV18; d_call: TRBD2; j_call: TRBJ2-3; cdr3_aa: CASSPLRAGGTVDTQYF; cdr3_nt: TGTGCCAGCTCACCCCTCCGAGCGGGGGGTACCGTGGATACGCAGTATTTT
clone_size: many; v_call: TRBV2; d_call: NA; j_call: TRBJ2-1; cdr3_aa: CASSDSVYEQFF; cdr3_nt: TGTGCCAGCAGTGACAGCGTTTATGAGCAGTTCTTC
clone_size: NA; v_call: TRBV28; d_call: TRBD1; j_call: TRBJ2-1; cdr3_aa: CASSPLRGLGEQFF; cdr3_nt: TGTGCCAGCAGTCCGCTGAGGGGGCTAGGAGAGCAGTTCTTC